The rows below give T cell receptor beta chains drawn from one sample of a study of glioma-infiltrating T cells after dendritic cell vaccination. The method was immunoSEQ multiplex PCR; TCRdb's version includes in-frame clones alone and lacks a portion of them. The sample has roughly 10,000 clones; approximately 77% are singletons. Material: blood, obtained after dendritic cell vaccination. The receptor set was obtained from a human donor with glioblastoma. Each CDR3 is given with its conserved first and last residue. D genes are given only for firm matches. Only part of the rows carry a size: once, few, many, or a class if the clone is expanded.

V	D	J	size	DNA	CDR3
TRBV4-1	.	TRBJ1-6	.	TGCGCCAGCAGCAGGACCCCAGGGTCGGATAATTCCCCCCTCCACTTT	CASSRTPGSDNSPLHF
TRBV6-4	TRBD2	TRBJ2-1	.	TGTGCCAGCAGCGTAGCGGGGGCTCACAATGAGCAGTTCTTC	CASSVAGAHNEQFF
TRBV5-1	.	TRBJ1-1	.	TGCGCCAGCAGCTTGCTTAGGGAGACTGAAGCTTTCTTT	CASSLLRETEAFF
TRBV7-2	.	TRBJ2-3	few	TGTGCCCTGTCGGTAGCGCTGAGCACAGATACGCAGTATTTT	CALSVALSTDTQYF
TRBV27	.	TRBJ2-3	.	TGTGCCAGCAGTTTATCGTCGGCCCTTGGGCCCCGAACAGATACGCAGTATTTT	CASSLSSALGPRTDTQYF
TRBV5-5	.	TRBJ1-2	.	TGTGCCAGCAGCTTGGAGGTAACAGGCCTTTTGAGCTATGGCTACACCTTC	CASSLEVTGLLSYGYTF
TRBV11-2	.	TRBJ2-2	.	TGTGCCAGCAGCTTAGTTCGGTCAAACACCGGGGAGCTGTTTTTT	CASSLVRSNTGELFF
TRBV7-9	.	TRBJ1-4	.	TGTGCCAGCAGCCGGGGGGGGACATCAAGTGAAAAACTGTTTTTT	CASSRGGTSSEKLFF
TRBV7-9	.	TRBJ1-4	few	TGTGCCAGCAGCAGGGGGGAGGGTCGGGTTAATGAAAAACTGTTTTTT	CASSRGEGRVNEKLFF
TRBV9	.	TRBJ1-2	.	TGTGCCAGCAGCGCCGGCCCCTCCGGGACACCGTATGGCTACACCTTC	CASSAGPSGTPYGYTF